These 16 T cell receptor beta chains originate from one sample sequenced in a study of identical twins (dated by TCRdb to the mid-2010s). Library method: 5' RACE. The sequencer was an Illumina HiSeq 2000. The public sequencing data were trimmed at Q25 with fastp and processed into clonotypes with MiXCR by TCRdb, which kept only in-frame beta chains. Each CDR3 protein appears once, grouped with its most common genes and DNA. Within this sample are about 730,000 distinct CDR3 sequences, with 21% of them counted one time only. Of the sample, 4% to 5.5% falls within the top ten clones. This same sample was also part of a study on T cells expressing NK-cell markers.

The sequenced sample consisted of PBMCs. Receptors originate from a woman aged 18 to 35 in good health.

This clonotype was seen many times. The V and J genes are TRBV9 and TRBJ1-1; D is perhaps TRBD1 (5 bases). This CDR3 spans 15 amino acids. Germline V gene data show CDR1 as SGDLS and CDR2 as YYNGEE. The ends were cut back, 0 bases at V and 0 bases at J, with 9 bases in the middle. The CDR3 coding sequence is TGTGCCAGCAGCGTAGGTGGGGCGGTGAACACTGAAGCTTTCTTT. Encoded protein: CASSVGGAVNTEAFF.

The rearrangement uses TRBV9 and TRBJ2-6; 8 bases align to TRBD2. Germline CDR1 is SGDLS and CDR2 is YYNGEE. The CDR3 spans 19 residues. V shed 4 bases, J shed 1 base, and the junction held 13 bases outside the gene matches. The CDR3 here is CASSSSVGPGGSGANVLTF. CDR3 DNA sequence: TGTGCCAGCAGCTCCTCGGTGGGACCGGGGGGGTCTGGGGCCAACGTCCTGACTTTC.

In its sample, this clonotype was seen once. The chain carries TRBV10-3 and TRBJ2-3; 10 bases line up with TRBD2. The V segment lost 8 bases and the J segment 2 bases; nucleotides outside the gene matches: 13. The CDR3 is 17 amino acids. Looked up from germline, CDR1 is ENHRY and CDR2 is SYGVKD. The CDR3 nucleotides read TGTGCCATCCTCCCCGGAGGGACTAGCGCGTTCACAGATACGCAGTATTTT. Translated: CAILPGGTSAFTDTQYF.

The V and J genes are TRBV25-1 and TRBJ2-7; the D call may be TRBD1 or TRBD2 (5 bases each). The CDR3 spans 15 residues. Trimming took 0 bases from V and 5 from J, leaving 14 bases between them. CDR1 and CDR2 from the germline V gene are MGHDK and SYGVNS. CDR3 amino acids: CASSEYEGSFHEQYF. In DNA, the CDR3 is TGTGCCAGCAGTGAATACGAGGGGTCCTTCCACGAGCAGTACTTC.

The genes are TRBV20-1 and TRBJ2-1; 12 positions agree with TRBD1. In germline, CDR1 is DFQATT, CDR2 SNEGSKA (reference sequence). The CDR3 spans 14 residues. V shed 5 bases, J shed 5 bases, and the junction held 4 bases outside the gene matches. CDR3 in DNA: TGCAGTGCTGGGACAGGGGGCTTCCACAATGAGCAGTTCTTC. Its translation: CSAGTGGFHNEQFF.

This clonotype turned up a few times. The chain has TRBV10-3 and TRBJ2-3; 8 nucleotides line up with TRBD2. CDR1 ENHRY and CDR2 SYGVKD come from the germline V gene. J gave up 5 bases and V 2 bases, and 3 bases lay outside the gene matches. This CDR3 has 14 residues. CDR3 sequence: CAISEMLAGDTQYF. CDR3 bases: TGTGCCATCAGTGAGATGCTAGCGGGAGATACGCAGTATTTT.

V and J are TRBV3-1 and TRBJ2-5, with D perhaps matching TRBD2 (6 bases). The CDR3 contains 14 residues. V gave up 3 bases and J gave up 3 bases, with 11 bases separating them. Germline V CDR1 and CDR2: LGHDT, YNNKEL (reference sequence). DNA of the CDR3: TGTGCCAGCAGCCAGCGGGATACCAAAGAGACCCAGTACTTC. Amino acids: CASSQRDTKETQYF.

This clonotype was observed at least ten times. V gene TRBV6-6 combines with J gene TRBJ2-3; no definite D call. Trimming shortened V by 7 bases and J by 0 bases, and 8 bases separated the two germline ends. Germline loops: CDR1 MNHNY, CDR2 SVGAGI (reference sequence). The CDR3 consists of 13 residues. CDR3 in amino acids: CASTRGSTDTQYF. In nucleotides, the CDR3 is TGTGCCAGCACCCGTGGGAGCACAGATACGCAGTATTTT.

As DNA, the CDR3 is TGCAGTGGGGGACTAGCGGGAGGGCCGGGGAATGAGCAGTTCTTC. Its translation: CSGGLAGGPGNEQFF. This chain joins TRBV20-1 and TRBJ2-1; 16 bases align to TRBD2. Per the germline V gene, CDR1 is DFQATT and CDR2 is SNEGSKA (reference sequence). J lost 7 bases, V lost 7 bases, and 7 bases had no gene match. CDR3 length: 15 amino acids.

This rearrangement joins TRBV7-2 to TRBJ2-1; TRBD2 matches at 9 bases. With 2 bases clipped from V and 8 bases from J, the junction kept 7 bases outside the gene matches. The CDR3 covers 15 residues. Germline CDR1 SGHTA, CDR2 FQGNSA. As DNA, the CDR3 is TGTGCCAGCAGCTTAAAGGCGGGAGGGCCCTATGAGCAGTTCTTC. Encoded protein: CASSLKAGGPYEQFF.

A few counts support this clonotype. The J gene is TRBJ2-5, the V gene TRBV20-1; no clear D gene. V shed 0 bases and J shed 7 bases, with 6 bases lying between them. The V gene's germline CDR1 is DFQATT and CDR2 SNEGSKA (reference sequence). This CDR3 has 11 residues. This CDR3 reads CSARDTPTQYF. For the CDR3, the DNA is TGCAGTGCTAGAGATACCCCGACCCAGTACTTC.

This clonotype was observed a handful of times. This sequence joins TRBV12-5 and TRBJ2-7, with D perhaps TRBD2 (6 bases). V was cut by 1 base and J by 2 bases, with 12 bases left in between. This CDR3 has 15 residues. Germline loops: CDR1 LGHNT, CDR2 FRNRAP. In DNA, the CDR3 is TGTGCTAGTGGTTTGGAACTGGGAGGTGCCTACGAGCAGTACTTC. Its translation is CASGLELGGAYEQYF.

The CDR3 here is CASSQRQGPSTDTQYF. CDR3 DNA sequence: TGTGCCAGCAGTCAACGACAGGGCCCTAGCACAGATACGCAGTATTTT. The V gene is TRBV27, the J gene TRBJ2-3; 7 nucleotides line up with TRBD1. CDR1 is MNHEY, CDR2 SMNVEV, per germline (reference sequence). The ends lost 5 bases at V and 0 bases at J; junction bases unmatched: 8. The CDR3 is made up of 16 amino acids.

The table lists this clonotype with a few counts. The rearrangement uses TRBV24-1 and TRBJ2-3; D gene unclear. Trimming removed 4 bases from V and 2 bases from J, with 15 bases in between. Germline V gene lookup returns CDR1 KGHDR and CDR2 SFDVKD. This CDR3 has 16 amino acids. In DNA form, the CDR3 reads TGTGCCACCAGTGAGTGGGGTCCCTTTGACACAGATACGCAGTATTTT. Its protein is CATSEWGPFDTDTQYF.

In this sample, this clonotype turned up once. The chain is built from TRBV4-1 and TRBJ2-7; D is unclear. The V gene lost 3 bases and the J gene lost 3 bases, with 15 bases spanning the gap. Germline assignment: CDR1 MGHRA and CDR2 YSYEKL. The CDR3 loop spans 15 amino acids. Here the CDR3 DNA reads TGCGCCAGCAGCCATGAACCCGGGCCAGACTACGAGCAGTACTTC. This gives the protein CASSHEPGPDYEQYF.

The CDR3 nucleotides are TGCAGCGTGAGGATCGGCGGGGGTTGGGGCTACACCTTC. It specifies CSVRIGGGWGYTF. The chain uses TRBV29-1 and TRBJ1-2; weak D call: TRBD1 (5 bases). V shed 6 bases and J shed 8 bases, with 19 bases lying between them. The V gene's germline CDR1 is SQVTM and CDR2 ANQGSEA. The CDR3 is made up of 13 amino acids.